This T cell receptor (beta chain) stems from a study of blood T cell repertoires in COVID-19 (dated by TCRdb to the early 2020s). Regarding the study in general: Samples from collaborators originated in the United States, Italy and Spain and spanned both the acute and convalescent phases of COVID-19. The sample metadata nearly always contained a de-identified subject ID, COVID-19 status, age in years and sex. The repertoires were released in a freely available public database intended as a resource for research on the immune response to SARS-CoV-2. Subjects who had been exposed to COVID-19, were actively infected with it, or had recovered from it provided the deeply sampled blood TCRbeta repertoires that made up the dataset. Where available, HLA class I and class II types were obtained from metadata supplied by the sample provider rather than from assay-based typing. The material from the prospective study consisted of cDNA or gDNA derived from T cells, B-cell-depleted T cells, or PBMCs. Samples came from the ongoing ImmuneRACE study (first 160 participants) plus 1,254 subjects from 6 global collaborators.

On this clone itself: The antigen it binds to is not known. Nothing much larger sits one base from this clone, and base qualities are not available.

TCRbeta CDR3 regions were amplified from genomic DNA using the immunoSEQ Assay, a bias-controlled multiplex PCR. From the authors' description of their analysis: The number of nucleated cells in each sample was estimated by amplification of reference gene primers within the assay. To quantify the absolute abundance of each unique TCRbeta CDR3 rearrangement, sequence reads were collapsed and filtered. Productive Simpson clonality was computed per sample as the square root of Simpson's diversity index over productive rearrangements. TCRdb re-hosts the immuneACCESS table, in-frame sequences only. Its copies lack some clones; in the studies checked, an unresolved V gene accounts for under half of them, and the cause for the rest is not known. V, J and clone size reflect that table, while D and trimming were determined from the DNA. The sample table records hundreds of thousands of clones; 75% to 90% of these occur just once. Clones ranked in the top ten supply about 1% of the sample.

Overall study outcomes, separate from this receptor: The amount of clinical and demographic metadata varied by source and participant and was provided uncurated.

Participants in the prospective study were aged about 18 to 95 years, lived in 24 United States geographic areas, and enrolled through a virtual design. In the prospective study, participants were assigned to cohorts based on the clinical history participants reported in a screening survey and a study questionnaire. For ImmuneRACE Cohort 3, a participant was defined as recovered based on two consecutive negative NP/OP PCR tests, clearance by a healthcare professional, or resolution of symptoms. Mobile phlebotomists in the prospective study collected whole blood, serum and a nasopharyngeal or oropharyngeal swab from every participant. Participants in the prospective study had the option to provide additional blood draws and questionnaires over a 2-month period. Before DNA extraction, blood samples from the prospective study were shipped at room temperature or frozen. The origin of this receptor is a man aged 18 to 30 who had recovered from COVID-19. Sequenced input: PBMCs or T cells enriched from blood (not recorded which).

The CDR3: CASSISDTTYTEAFF. The DNA sequence follows: TGTGCCAGTAGTATATCGGACACCACCTACACTGAAGCTTTCTTT. The chain is assembled from TRBV19 and TRBJ1-1; the D segment could be TRBD1, given 5 matching bases. CDR1 and CDR2, per the germline V gene (reference sequence), are LNHDA and SQIVND. From its cysteine to its phenylalanine, the CDR3 spans 15 amino acids. The kept DNA is CDR3 alone, 45 bases in frame from the first base. V sheds 2 bases and J sheds 3 bases, leaving 13 bases between their ends.